This TCR beta chain derives from a study of CXCR3-negative and CXCR3-positive naive CD8 T cells. General study points: Against CXCR3-negative naive cells, CXCR3-positive naive cells showed more hydrophobic TRB CDR3s. Similarly elevated diversity marked both naive subsets, with memory CD8+ cells showing far lower diversity.

Naive CD8+ T cells showed CD45RO-CCR7+CD27+CD95-. About this clonotype itself: Its antigen is unidentified.

The TRB libraries of cDNA were built by UMI-labeled 5' RACE. TCRdb reprocessed the 5' RACE reads and keeps a single row for each CDR3 protein, giving no DNA. Its table records 50,000 to 65,000 distinct CDR3 sequences. This CDR3 comprises 14 residues. Germline V gene sequence: CDR1 WSHSY, CDR2 SAAADI. The sequenced sample consisted of naive CXCR3+ CD8+ T cells from blood. Subset in this sample: CD45RO-CCR7+CD27+CD95- naive CD8+ T cells expressing CXCR3 (TNR3+). This clonotype was obtained from a human donor in good health. Some clones in this sample may be carry-over from other donors' samples. The chain has TRBV10-2 and TRBJ1-1; no DNA is available, so the TRBD1 call from TCRdb remains unchecked. CDR3 protein: CASSGTLGNTEAFF.